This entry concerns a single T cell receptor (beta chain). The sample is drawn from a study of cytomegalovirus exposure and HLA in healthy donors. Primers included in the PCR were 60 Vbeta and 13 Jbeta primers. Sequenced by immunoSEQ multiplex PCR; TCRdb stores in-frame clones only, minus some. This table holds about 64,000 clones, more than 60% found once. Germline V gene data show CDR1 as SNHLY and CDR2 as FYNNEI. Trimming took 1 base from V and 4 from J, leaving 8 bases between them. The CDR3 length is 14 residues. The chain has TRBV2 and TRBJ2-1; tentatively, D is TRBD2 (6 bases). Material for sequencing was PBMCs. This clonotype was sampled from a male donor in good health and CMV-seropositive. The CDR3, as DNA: TGTGCCAGCAGTGAAGGGGGGACTTACAATGAGCAGTTCTTC. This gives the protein CASSEGGTYNEQFF.